This T cell receptor (beta chain) was observed in a study of blood T cell repertoires in COVID-19. Per the study methods: For nucleated cells, counts were estimated from reference gene primer amplification. Clones were sequenced by immunoSEQ multiplex PCR, and TCRdb holds only the in-frame ones, with some missing. V, J and clone size are taken as reported in that table, and D and trimming were inferred from the DNA itself. This table has a few hundred thousand clones, 80% to 90% appearing once. Living in 24 US areas, the participants were between roughly 18 and 90 years of age. Cohort assignment relied on participant-reported clinical history. Sequenced: PBMCs or T cells enriched from blood (not recorded which). This TCR was recovered from a man aged 35-49 years in a cohort exposed to, infected with or recovered from COVID-19 (not recorded which).

CDR3 bases: TGTGCCATCACTTCGGGACAGGGCAATGAGCAGTTCTTC. Translation gives CAITSGQGNEQFF. This chain links TRBV10-3 with TRBJ2-1; TRBD1 agrees at 9 bases. Looked up from germline, CDR1 is ENHRY and CDR2 is SYGVKD. CDR3 size: 13 residues. V lost 7 bases and J lost 6; bases outside the gene matches: 4.